The 25 T cell receptor beta chains listed next were all sequenced from one sample in a study of OX40 agonist ivuxolimab in advanced cancers. Repertoires were generated with immunoSEQ multiplex PCR, while TCRdb's copy carries only in-frame clones and drops some. The repertoire holds over 30,000 clones, with around nine tenths as singletons. The source was CD4+ or CD8+ T cells sorted from blood, collected in a trial of the OX40 agonist ivuxolimab. The receptors were gathered from an adult with an advanced solid tumor such as melanoma, head and neck, liver or kidney cancer.

The rearrangement uses TRBV7-8 and TRBJ2-1; D is unresolved. CDR1 is SGHVS, CDR2 FQNEAQ, per germline. CDR3 size: 14 residues. Trimming stripped 1 base from V and 4 bases from J, with 8 bases between. The CDR3 reads CASSLVMAYNEQFF. CDR3 DNA sequence: TGTGCCAGCAGCTTAGTCATGGCGTACAATGAGCAGTTCTTC. Supplemented by reference TRBV7-8 and TRBJ2-1, the full variable domain reads GAGVSQSPRYKVAKRGQDVALRCDPISGHVSLFWYQQALGQGPEFLTYFQNEAQLDKSGLPSDRFFAERPEGSVSTLKIQRTQQEDSAVYLCASSLVMAYNEQFFGPGTRLTVL.

The chain joins TRBV28 to TRBJ1-5; no clear D. CDR3 length equals 14 residues. V was clipped by 6 bases and J by 0 bases, with 9 bases between them. Germline V gene lookup returns CDR1 MDHEN and CDR2 SYDVKM. Here the CDR3 reads CASSPTSSNQPQHF. CDR3 sequence (DNA): TGTGCCAGCAGCCCTACAAGTAGCAATCAGCCCCAGCATTTT.

This sequence joins TRBV7-9 and TRBJ2-7; the D call may be TRBD1 or TRBD2 (6 bases each). V gave up 2 bases and J gave up 7 bases, with 9 bases separating them. The germline gives CDR1 SEHNR, CDR2 FQNEAQ (reference sequence). The CDR3 is 12 residues long. CDR3 loop: CASSLLGGEQYF. DNA for the CDR3: TGTGCCAGCAGCTTACTAGGGGGGGAGCAGTACTTC.

The chain is built from TRBV4-1 and TRBJ2-7; 13 bases match TRBD2. CDR1 is MGHRA, CDR2 YSYEKL, per germline. With V trimmed by 4 bases and J by 0 bases, 6 bases remained unmatched. This CDR3 has 17 amino acids. The CDR3: CASSRGTSGAFSYEQYF. The CDR3, as DNA: TGCGCCAGCAGCCGAGGGACTAGCGGGGCCTTCTCCTACGAGCAGTACTTC.

This clone was recorded once. This chain joins TRBV5-6 and TRBJ2-6; 9 nucleotides line up with TRBD2. The J segment lost 0 bases and the V segment lost 0 bases, leaving 7 bases of the junction unmatched. Germline V lookup: CDR1 SGHDT, CDR2 YYEEEE. The CDR3 is made up of 19 amino acids. CDR3 bases: TGTGCCAGCAGCTTGGGGGGACGGCGGGAGGGCTCTGGGGCCAACGTCCTGACTTTC. Its translation is CASSLGGRREGSGANVLTF. The full variable domain, in which reference TRBV5-6 and TRBJ2-6 provide the parts outside the CDR3, is DAGVTQSPTHLIKTRGQQVTLRCSPKSGHDTVSWYQQALGQGPQFIFQYYEEEERQRGNFPDRFSGHQFPNYSSELNVNALLLGDSALYLCASSLGGRREGSGANVLTFGAGSRLTVL.

V and J are TRBV13 and TRBJ1-1; 8 bases match TRBD1. This CDR3 is 13 amino acids long. Germline V gives CDR1 PRHDT, CDR2 FYEKMQ (reference sequence). With 5 bases clipped from V and 6 bases from J, the junction kept 5 bases outside the gene matches. CDR3 residues: CASSHGQGAEAFF. The CDR3 nucleotides read TGTGCCAGCAGCCACGGACAGGGAGCTGAAGCTTTCTTT. The variable domain in full, with the rest retrieved from reference TRBV13 and TRBJ1-1, is AAGVIQSPRHLIKEKRETATLKCYPIPRHDTVYWYQQGPGQDPQFLISFYEKMQSDKGSIPDRFSAQQFSDYHSELNMSSLELGDSALYFCASSHGQGAEAFFGQGTRLTVV.

The V gene is TRBV19, the J gene TRBJ2-2; possibly TRBD2 for D (5 bases). Per the germline V gene, CDR1 is LNHDA and CDR2 is SQIVND (reference sequence). Trimming took off 5 bases at V and 0 bases at J, with 13 bases between the two ends. This CDR3 is 16 amino acids long. CDR3 coding DNA: TGTGCCAGTAGTTTTCGGTGGAGGACGAACACCGGGGAGCTGTTTTTT. It codes for CASSFRWRTNTGELFF. Complete variable domain (other parts from reference TRBV19 and TRBJ2-2): DGGITQSPKYLFRKEGQNVTLSCEQNLNHDAMYWYRQDPGQGLRLIYYSQIVNDFQKGDIAEGYSVSREKKESFPLTVTSAQKNPTAFYLCASSFRWRTNTGELFFGEGSRLTVL.

The CDR3 reads CSAEDRDNEQFF. The CDR3 DNA reads as TGCAGCGCTGAGGACAGAGACAATGAGCAGTTCTTC. J is TRBJ2-1 and V is TRBV29-1; TRBD1 might be the D (6 bases). The V gene's germline CDR1 is SQVTM and CDR2 ANQGSEA. This CDR3 comprises 12 residues. Trimming shortened V by 7 bases and J by 5 bases, and 12 bases separated the two germline ends.

This chain uses TRBV4-1 with TRBJ1-1; TRBD1 agrees at 11 bases. CDR3 length: 15 amino acids. Per germline, CDR1 MGHRA and CDR2 YSYEKL. With V trimmed by 1 base and J by 5 bases, 3 bases remained unmatched. The CDR3, as DNA: TGCGCCAGCAGCCAAGGTGGGACAGGGGGTACTGAAGCTTTCTTT. Translated: CASSQGGTGGTEAFF.

The chain is built from TRBV27 and TRBJ1-3, with D unclear. The length of the CDR3 is 15 residues. The V end was cut by 6 bases, the J end by 0 bases, with 12 bases between. Looked up from germline, CDR1 is MNHEY and CDR2 is SMNVEV (reference sequence). Here the CDR3 reads CASRLTVSSGNTIYF. The CDR3 coding sequence is TGTGCCAGCAGGTTGACCGTGAGCTCTGGAAACACCATATATTTT.

This chain uses TRBV7-8 with TRBJ2-1; possibly TRBD1 for D (6 bases). This CDR3 is built from 16 residues. Germline CDR1 SGHVS, CDR2 FQNEAQ. Between the trimmed V and J ends, which lost 1 base and 2 bases, there was a span of 12 bases. CDR3 nucleotides: TGTGCCAGCAGCTTAGTGAGACAGGCGACCTACAATGAGCAGTTCTTC. Translating gives CASSLVRQATYNEQFF. The full variable domain, its missing parts supplied by reference TRBV7-8 and TRBJ2-1, is GAGVSQSPRYKVAKRGQDVALRCDPISGHVSLFWYQQALGQGPEFLTYFQNEAQLDKSGLPSDRFFAERPEGSVSTLKIQRTQQEDSAVYLCASSLVRQATYNEQFFGPGTRLTVL.

This rearrangement joins TRBV2 to TRBJ2-7; D remains unclear. Germline V lookup: CDR1 SNHLY, CDR2 FYNNEI. V lost 11 bases and J lost 0, with 14 bases in between. The CDR3 spans 13 residues. The CDR3 reads CASLVGISYEQYF. The CDR3 DNA sequence: TGTGCCTCCCTGGTAGGAATCTCCTACGAGCAGTACTTC. Using reference TRBV2 and TRBJ2-7 for the parts outside the CDR3, the full variable domain is EPEVTQTPSHQVTQMGQEVILRCVPISNHLYFYWYRQILGQKVEFLVSFYNNEISEKSEIFDDQFSVERPDGSNFTLKIRSTKLEDSAMYFCASLVGISYEQYFGPGTRLTVT.

This clone was picked up one time. The chain employs TRBV27 and TRBJ1-1; D gene unclear. The CDR3 loop spans 16 amino acids. Germline CDR1 is MNHEY and CDR2 is SMNVEV (reference sequence). Trimming removed 0 bases at V and 0 bases at J, with 11 bases between. CDR3 region: CASSLSPGVMNTEAFF. CDR3 DNA sequence: TGTGCCAGCAGTTTATCTCCTGGGGTTATGAACACTGAAGCTTTCTTT.

The gene calls are TRBV4-1 and TRBJ2-7, with D perhaps being TRBD1 or TRBD2 (5 bases each). Germline V gene lookup returns CDR1 MGHRA and CDR2 YSYEKL. This CDR3 has 16 residues. Trimming took 3 bases from V and 2 from J, leaving 17 bases between them. The CDR3 DNA sequence: TGCGCCAGCAGCCATTCTCCCGGGACGTCGACCTACGAGCAGTACTTC. Protein sequence: CASSHSPGTSTYEQYF.

The rearrangement joins TRBV7-9 to TRBJ2-7; D is perhaps TRBD2 (6 bases). Per germline, CDR1 SEHNR and CDR2 FQNEAQ (reference sequence). V lost 7 bases, J lost 4 bases, and 14 bases lay in between. The CDR3 runs 13 residues. In DNA, the CDR3 is TGTGCCAGCACCCAAGGCGGGGTATACGAGCAGTACTTC. It codes for CASTQGGVYEQYF.

The rearrangement links TRBV5-4 to TRBJ2-1; 16 positions agree with TRBD2. With V trimmed by 4 bases and J by 6 bases, 4 bases remained unmatched. Germline V gene lookup returns CDR1 SGHNT and CDR2 YYREEE (reference sequence). This CDR3 is built from 16 residues. This CDR3 is CASSGGTSGRGNEQFF. The CDR3 DNA sequence: TGTGCCAGCAGCGGAGGGACTAGCGGGAGGGGCAATGAGCAGTTCTTC. The full variable domain, in which reference TRBV5-4 and TRBJ2-1 provide the parts outside the CDR3, is ETGVTQSPTHLIKTRGQQVTLRCSSQSGHNTVSWYQQALGQGPQFIFQYYREEENGRGNFPPRFSGLQFPNYSSELNVNALELDDSALYLCASSGGTSGRGNEQFFGPGTRLTVL.

V and J are TRBV28 and TRBJ2-7, with 12 nucleotides matching TRBD2. The V and J ends lost 5 bases and 0 bases, in that order; junction bases with no gene match: 5. CDR1 and CDR2 (germline): MDHEN, SYDVKM. There are 16 residues in the CDR3. The CDR3 coding sequence is TGTGCCAGCAGTCCCTGGACTAGCGGGACCTCCTACGAGCAGTACTTC. It specifies CASSPWTSGTSYEQYF. Looking up the rest from reference TRBV28 and TRBJ2-7 gives the full variable domain: DVKVTQSSRYLVKRTGEKVFLECVQDMDHENMFWYRQDPGLGLRLIYFSYDVKMKEKGDIPEGYSVSREKKERFSLILESASTNQTSMYLCASSPWTSGTSYEQYFGPGTRLTVT.

The chain employs TRBV7-9 and TRBJ2-3, with no clear D. From germline, CDR1 is SEHNR and CDR2 FQNEAQ (reference sequence). With 8 bases removed from V and 0 bases from J, the gap between germline ends came to 9 bases. This CDR3 comprises 13 residues. The CDR3 DNA sequence: TGTGCCAGCGGGCCGTTAAGCACAGATACGCAGTATTTT. It yields the protein CASGPLSTDTQYF. The full variable domain, rest sourced from reference TRBV7-9 and TRBJ2-3, is DTGVSQNPRHKITKRGQNVTFRCDPISEHNRLYWYRQTLGQGPEFLTYFQNEAQLEKSRLLSDRFSAERPKGSFSTLEIQRTEQGDSAMYLCASGPLSTDTQYFGPGTRLTVL.

V and J are TRBV10-2 and TRBJ1-2; weak D call: TRBD1 (6 bases). The CDR3 has 16 residues. V was clipped by 2 bases and J by 9 bases, with 22 bases between them. Germline CDR1 WSHSY, CDR2 SAAADI. As DNA, the CDR3 is TGCGCCAGCAGTGAGCCCGGTGAGGGGGAGGGCTTGAGCTACACCTTC. It translates to CASSEPGEGEGLSYTF.

The chain carries TRBV19 and TRBJ1-1, with D possibly being TRBD1 (5 bases). The germline gives CDR1 LNHDA, CDR2 SQIVND (reference sequence). The germline V and J ends were trimmed by 3 bases and 0 bases, with 11 bases remaining between them. The CDR3 runs 15 residues. The CDR3 nucleotides are TGTGCCAGTAGTATCTACGGGGCTGTGAACACTGAAGCTTTCTTT. This translates into CASSIYGAVNTEAFF.

The CDR3 region has the DNA TGTGCCAGCAGCCCATTTTTAGCGGGTGGAGAGACCCAGTACTTC. It translates to CASSPFLAGGETQYF. The chain couples TRBV7-9 to TRBJ2-5, with 7 positions matching TRBD2. This CDR3 comprises 15 residues. Looked up from germline, CDR1 is SEHNR and CDR2 is FQNEAQ (reference sequence). V shed 5 bases, J shed 4 bases, and the junction held 10 bases outside the gene matches.

V gene TRBV29-1 combines with J gene TRBJ2-7; no definite D call. CDR3 size: 11 residues. The germline gives CDR1 SQVTM, CDR2 ANQGSEA. Trimming took 4 bases from V and 6 from J, leaving 10 bases between them. The CDR3 DNA reads as TGCAGCGTTGTTCGAATCGGCGAGCAGTACTTC. It is translated as CSVVRIGEQYF.

The chain recombines TRBV2 with TRBJ2-7; D ambiguous. Germline CDR1 is SNHLY and CDR2 is FYNNEI. Trimming took off 5 bases at V and 2 bases at J, with 4 bases between the two ends. This CDR3 is 11 amino acids long. The CDR3 sequence is CASSSTYEQYF. CDR3 DNA sequence: TGTGCCAGCAGTAGCACCTACGAGCAGTACTTC.

For the CDR3, the DNA is TGCGCCAGCAGCCAAGATCCACGAGTACCGAAGCCTTATGGCTACACCTTC. Its translation: CASSQDPRVPKPYGYTF. This chain uses TRBV4-1 with TRBJ1-2, with no clear D. The CDR3 contains 17 residues. The germline V and J ends were trimmed by 0 bases and 5 bases, with 19 bases remaining between them. CDR1 is MGHRA, CDR2 YSYEKL, per germline.

This chain links TRBV6-5 with TRBJ2-2, with 7 bases lining up with TRBD2. Germline V gives CDR1 MNHEY, CDR2 SVGAGI. With V trimmed by 0 bases and J by 6 bases, 4 bases remained unmatched. The CDR3 consists of 15 residues. CDR3 DNA: TGTGCCAGCAGTTACTCAGGGGCGGGGGCCGGGGAGCTGTTTTTT. Its protein is CASSYSGAGAGELFF.